The 24 T cell receptor beta chains given below trace back to one sample, sequenced in a study of memory CD4+ T cells and cytomegalovirus serostatus. Single viable CD3+CD4+CD8-CD45RO+ cells were sorted as the memory CD4+ T cells. Assay: immunoSEQ multiplex PCR; the TCRdb copy retains only in-frame clones and omits some. Of about 42,000 clones listed, around 80% are singletons. The sequenced sample was memory CD4+ T cells from blood. The receptors shown here come from an adult in good health and CMV-seronegative.

This clone has just a few counts. The J gene is TRBJ2-5, the V gene TRBV6-5; 8 bases agree with TRBD2. The CDR3 length is 14 residues. The germline V gene encodes CDR1 MNHEY and CDR2 SVGAGI. J gave up 5 bases and V 7 bases, and 9 bases lay outside the gene matches. For the CDR3, the DNA is TGTGCCAGCACTCCCGGGGGGGCCGGGGAGACCCAGTACTTC. This translates into CASTPGGAGETQYF.

The chain joins TRBV21-1 to TRBJ2-7; the table's D call, TRBD1, was not checked against the DNA. TRBV21-1 is given as a pseudogene. This CDR3 is built from 14 residues. The CDR3 bases are TGTGCCAGCAGCCGCCGACAGGGGACCTACGAGCAGTACTTC. This gives the protein CASSRRQGTYEQYF.

Note on this clone: One junction end does not reproduce the germline sequence, and a read error may be involved. The chain uses TRBV7-9 and TRBJ1-4; possibly TRBD1 for D (6 bases). This CDR3 comprises 15 residues. Germline V gene sequence: CDR1 SEHNR, CDR2 FQNEAQ (reference sequence). The CDR3 sequence is CASSSRQERNEELFF. The DNA for the CDR3 is TGTGCCAGCAGCTCTCGACAGGAACGCAATGAAGAACTGTTTTTT.

V usage is TRBV6-6 and J usage is TRBJ1-2; 8 bases are a match to TRBD1. V lost 5 bases, J lost 6 bases, and 8 bases stayed unmatched. The CDR3 is 14 residues long. CDR1 and CDR2 from the germline V gene are MNHNY and SVGAGI (reference sequence). DNA of the CDR3: TGTGCCAGCAGTCGCCGGGACAGGATCGATGGCTACACCTTC. This gives the protein CASSRRDRIDGYTF.

The chain employs TRBV2 and TRBJ2-7; D is undetermined. Trimming removed 6 bases at V and 7 bases at J, with 13 bases between. CDR3 length: 12 amino acids. Germline CDR1 SNHLY, CDR2 FYNNEI. CDR3 DNA sequence: TGTGCCAGCAGCGCCCCTCTATCTGAGCAGTACTTC. This encodes CASSAPLSEQYF. The whole variable domain, filled in from reference TRBV2 and TRBJ2-7, reads EPEVTQTPSHQVTQMGQEVILRCVPISNHLYFYWYRQILGQKVEFLVSFYNNEISEKSEIFDDQFSVERPDGSNFTLKIRSTKLEDSAMYFCASSAPLSEQYFGPGTRLTVT.

This clone is medium-sized. The chain is built from TRBV7-8 and TRBJ1-1; no reliable D call. V gave up 6 bases and J gave up 5 bases, with 13 bases separating them. Germline CDR1 and CDR2: SGHVS and FQNEAQ. This CDR3 region has 13 residues. In nucleotides, the CDR3 is TGTGCCAGCAGTCCTTGGGTAGGGACTGAAGCTTTCTTT. This translates into CASSPWVGTEAFF.

The V and J genes are TRBV28 and TRBJ1-2, with D possibly matching TRBD1 (5 bases). Between the trimmed V and J ends, which lost 6 bases and 2 bases, there was a span of 10 bases. The V gene's germline CDR1 is MDHEN and CDR2 SYDVKM. The CDR3 covers 13 residues. The CDR3 DNA is TGTGCCAGCAGCCGTGACAGCAACTATGGCTACACCTTC. The encoded protein is CASSRDSNYGYTF.

The chain uses TRBV5-1 and TRBJ2-7, with 10 bases fitting TRBD1. The V gene's germline CDR1 is SGHRS and CDR2 YFSETQ. The CDR3 runs to 14 residues. With 5 bases clipped from V and 2 bases from J, the junction kept 4 bases outside the gene matches. The CDR3 region has the DNA TGCGCCAGCAGGGCCGGGACAGGGGCCTACGAGCAGTACTTC. Protein product: CASRAGTGAYEQYF.

The chain has TRBV6-6 and TRBJ2-3, with D perhaps matching TRBD1 or TRBD2 (5 bases each). The CDR3 consists of 15 residues. Trimming removed 0 bases from V and 2 bases from J, with 9 bases in between. From germline, CDR1 is MNHNY and CDR2 SVGAGI (reference sequence). CDR3 loop: CASSYSRGPTDTQYF. The CDR3 region has the DNA TGTGCCAGCAGTTACTCAAGGGGACCCACAGATACGCAGTATTTT.

V usage is TRBV30 and J usage is TRBJ1-4; D not resolved. There are 13 residues in the CDR3. Trimming removed 5 bases at V and 8 bases at J, with 15 bases between. The germline CDR1 and CDR2 sequences are GTSNPN and SVGIG (reference sequence). As DNA, the CDR3 is TGTGCCTGGTCGGGTTGGGGTATCGAAAAACTGTTTTTT. Translating gives CAWSGWGIEKLFF.

This chain joins TRBV7-9 and TRBJ2-5, with D hard to call. Germline-derived CDR1 and CDR2 are SEHNR and FQNEAQ (reference sequence). V was clipped by 4 bases and J by 5 bases, with 5 bases between them. The CDR3 totals 11 residues. The CDR3 region is CASSSRETQYF. The CDR3 coding sequence is TGTGCCAGCAGCTCGCGGGAGACCCAGTACTTC.

The V call is TRBV5-1, the J call TRBJ1-3; D gene unclear. The CDR3 covers 12 residues. In germline, CDR1 is SGHRS, CDR2 YFSETQ. V was shortened by 3 bases and J by 6 bases, with 7 bases between the two germline ends. CDR3: CASSSVENTIYF. The CDR3 nucleotides are TGCGCCAGCAGCTCCGTAGAAAACACCATATATTTT.

The chain links TRBV9 to TRBJ2-2; 9 nucleotides agree with TRBD1. Germline CDR1 reads SGDLS; CDR2 reads YYNGEE. The J segment lost 4 bases and the V segment lost 4 bases, leaving 8 bases of the junction unmatched. This CDR3 region has 16 residues. CDR3 coding DNA: TGTGCCAGCAGCAACGAGGGGACAGGGATCACCGGGGAGCTGTTTTTT. It yields the protein CASSNEGTGITGELFF.

In DNA, the CDR3 is TGTGCCAGCAGCCCGGGGGATAACTATGGCTACACCTTC. Amino acids: CASSPGDNYGYTF. The rearrangement joins TRBV7-9 to TRBJ1-2, with D maybe TRBD1 (5 bases). V was shortened by 5 bases and J by 1 base, with 8 bases between the two germline ends. Looked up from germline, CDR1 is SEHNR and CDR2 is FQNEAQ (reference sequence). CDR3 length equals 13 residues.

V is TRBV5-5 and J is TRBJ2-6; D perhaps matches TRBD1 (6 bases). V was pared by 10 bases and J by 0 bases, with 11 bases between. This CDR3 region has 14 residues. Germline V CDR1 and CDR2: SGHKS, YYEKEE (reference sequence). The chain's CDR3 is CASARGSGANVLTF. CDR3 coding DNA: TGTGCCTCAGCCAGGGGCTCTGGGGCCAACGTCCTGACTTTC.

The sample holds a few counts of this clone. The V and J genes are TRBV4-1 and TRBJ2-7, with TRBD1 matching over 7 bases. Germline-derived CDR1 and CDR2 are MGHRA and YSYEKL. J was trimmed by 6 bases and V by 2 bases; bases with no gene match: 13. The length of the CDR3 is 16 residues. This CDR3 reads CASSQSTGSTGVEQYF. DNA of the CDR3: TGCGCCAGCAGCCAATCTACCGGGTCTACAGGGGTCGAGCAGTACTTC.

This chain joins TRBV6-6 and TRBJ2-7; D gene uncertain. Germline assignment: CDR1 MNHNY and CDR2 SVGAGI (reference sequence). V was clipped by 0 bases and J by 2 bases, with 14 bases between them. The CDR3 spans 16 residues. CDR3 residues: CASSYSDHASAYEQYF. The CDR3 region has the DNA TGTGCCAGCAGTTACTCGGACCACGCCTCTGCCTACGAGCAGTACTTC.

This clone showed up just a few times. The genes are TRBV4-1 and TRBJ1-1; D perhaps matches TRBD1 (5 bases). The V end lost 5 bases, the J end lost 4 bases, and 8 bases lay between the germline ends. Germline assignment: CDR1 MGHRA and CDR2 YSYEKL. This CDR3 comprises 12 residues. CDR3 loop: CASSFGGTEAFF. The CDR3 DNA follows: TGCGCCAGCAGCTTCGGGGGCACTGAAGCTTTCTTT.

The chain couples TRBV9 to TRBJ2-7; D unresolved. CDR3 length: 13 amino acids. Per the germline V gene, CDR1 is SGDLS and CDR2 is YYNGEE. V was trimmed by 0 bases and J by 5 bases, leaving 9 bases between them. In DNA, the CDR3 is TGTGCCAGCAGCGTAGGAGTGTCGCACGAGCAGTACTTC. As protein: CASSVGVSHEQYF. Together with reference TRBV9 and TRBJ2-7, the CDR3 gives the full variable domain: DSGVTQTPKHLITATGQRVTLRCSPRSGDLSVYWYQQSLDQGLQFLIQYYNGEERAKGNILERFSAQQFPDLHSELNLSSLELGDSALYFCASSVGVSHEQYFGPGTRLTVT.

This rearrangement joins TRBV18 to TRBJ2-3, with D unclear. The germline V gene has CDR1 KGHSH and CDR2 LQKENI. Trimming removed 2 bases at V and 2 bases at J, with 14 bases between. This CDR3 contains 16 residues. The CDR3 nucleotides read TGTGCCAGCTCACCAATCCAACACGGGTCCACAGATACGCAGTATTTT. Protein sequence: CASSPIQHGSTDTQYF.

The chain employs TRBV11-2 and TRBJ1-6; D possibly corresponds to TRBD1 (6 bases). The CDR3 runs to 15 residues. The V end was cut by 1 base, the J end by 9 bases, with 13 bases between. The germline V gene encodes CDR1 SGHAT and CDR2 FQNNGV. The chain's CDR3 is CASSLVEGGSSPLHF. In DNA form, the CDR3 reads TGTGCCAGCAGCTTAGTTGAGGGGGGTAGTTCACCCCTCCACTTT.

CDR3 sequence reads: CASSQVGVAGDADTQYF. For the CDR3, the DNA is TGCGCCAGCAGCCAAGTAGGGGTAGCGGGGGATGCAGATACGCAGTATTTT. V and J are TRBV4-1 and TRBJ2-3; 9 bases are a match to TRBD2. CDR3 size: 17 residues. The V gene end was trimmed by 1 base and the J gene end by 4 bases; junction bases not matched to a gene: 9. Looked up from germline, CDR1 is MGHRA and CDR2 is YSYEKL.

J is TRBJ2-7 and V is TRBV18; D is perhaps TRBD1 or TRBD2 (6 bases each). V was pared by 6 bases and J by 3 bases, with 18 bases between. Germline lookup yields CDR1 KGHSH and CDR2 LQKENI. There are 15 residues in the CDR3. The DNA of the CDR3 is TGTGCCAGCTCCCTAGGGGGGCAGGGAATCTACGAGCAGTACTTC. Amino acids: CASSLGGQGIYEQYF.

CDR3 protein: CASSRIGGYTF. DNA of the CDR3: TGTGCCAGCAGTCGTATAGGGGGCTACACCTTC. The V and J genes are TRBV2 and TRBJ1-2; D is undetermined. V was clipped by 5 bases and J by 8 bases, with 9 bases between them. CDR1 is SNHLY and CDR2 is FYNNEI in the germline V gene. The length of the CDR3 is 11 residues.